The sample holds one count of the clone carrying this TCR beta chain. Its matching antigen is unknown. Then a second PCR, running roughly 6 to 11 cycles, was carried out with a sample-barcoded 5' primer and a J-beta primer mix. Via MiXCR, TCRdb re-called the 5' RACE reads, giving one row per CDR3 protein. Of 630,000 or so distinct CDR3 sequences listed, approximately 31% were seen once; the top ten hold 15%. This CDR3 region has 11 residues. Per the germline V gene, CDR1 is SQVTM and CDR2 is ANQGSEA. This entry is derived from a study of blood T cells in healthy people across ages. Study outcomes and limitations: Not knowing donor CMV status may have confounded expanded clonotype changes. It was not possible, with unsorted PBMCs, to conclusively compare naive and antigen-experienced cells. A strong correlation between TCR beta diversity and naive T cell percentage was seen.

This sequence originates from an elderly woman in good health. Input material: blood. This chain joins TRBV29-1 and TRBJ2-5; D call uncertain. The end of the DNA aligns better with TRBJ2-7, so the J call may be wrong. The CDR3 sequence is CSGYSGLEQYF. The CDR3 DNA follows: TGCAGCGGCTATTCCGGCCTCGAGCAGTACTTC.